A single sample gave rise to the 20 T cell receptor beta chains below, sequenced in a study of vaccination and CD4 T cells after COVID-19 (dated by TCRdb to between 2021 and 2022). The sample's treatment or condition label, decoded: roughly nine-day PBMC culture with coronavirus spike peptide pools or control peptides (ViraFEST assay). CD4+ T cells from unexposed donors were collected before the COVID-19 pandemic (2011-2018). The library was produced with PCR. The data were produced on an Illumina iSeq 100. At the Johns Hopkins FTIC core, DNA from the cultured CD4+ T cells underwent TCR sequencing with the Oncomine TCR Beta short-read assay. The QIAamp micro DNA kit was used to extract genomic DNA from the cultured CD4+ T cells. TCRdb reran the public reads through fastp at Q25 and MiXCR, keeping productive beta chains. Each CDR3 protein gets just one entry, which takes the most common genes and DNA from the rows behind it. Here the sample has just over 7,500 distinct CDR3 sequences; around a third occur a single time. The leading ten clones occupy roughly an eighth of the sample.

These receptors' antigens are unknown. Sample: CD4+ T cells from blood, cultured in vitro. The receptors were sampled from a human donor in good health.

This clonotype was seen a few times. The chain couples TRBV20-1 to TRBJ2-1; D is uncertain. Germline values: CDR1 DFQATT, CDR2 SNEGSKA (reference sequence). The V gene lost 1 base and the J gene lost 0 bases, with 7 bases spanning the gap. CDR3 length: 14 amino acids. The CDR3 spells CSARVRSSYNEQFF. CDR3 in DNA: TGCAGTGCTAGAGTTAGGAGCTCCTACAATGAGCAGTTCTTC.

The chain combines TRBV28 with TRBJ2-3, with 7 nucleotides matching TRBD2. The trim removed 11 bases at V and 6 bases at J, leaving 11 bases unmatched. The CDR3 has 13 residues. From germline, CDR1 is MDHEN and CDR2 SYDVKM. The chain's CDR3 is CACGGRGLDTQYF. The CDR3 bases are TGTGCCTGTGGTGGGAGGGGTCTGGATACGCAGTATTTT.

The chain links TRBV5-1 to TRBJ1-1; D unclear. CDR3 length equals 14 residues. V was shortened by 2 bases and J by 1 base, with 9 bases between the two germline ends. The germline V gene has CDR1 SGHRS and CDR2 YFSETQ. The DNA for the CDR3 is TGCGCCAGCAGCTTTGGAGGTCCGAACACTGAAGCTTTCTTT. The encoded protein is CASSFGGPNTEAFF.

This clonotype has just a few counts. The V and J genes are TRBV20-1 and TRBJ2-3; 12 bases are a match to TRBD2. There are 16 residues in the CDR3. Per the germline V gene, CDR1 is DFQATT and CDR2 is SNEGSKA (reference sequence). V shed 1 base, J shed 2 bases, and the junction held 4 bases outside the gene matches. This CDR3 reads CSARVGTSGSTDTQYF. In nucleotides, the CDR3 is TGCAGTGCTAGAGTAGGGACTAGCGGGTCCACAGATACGCAGTATTTT.

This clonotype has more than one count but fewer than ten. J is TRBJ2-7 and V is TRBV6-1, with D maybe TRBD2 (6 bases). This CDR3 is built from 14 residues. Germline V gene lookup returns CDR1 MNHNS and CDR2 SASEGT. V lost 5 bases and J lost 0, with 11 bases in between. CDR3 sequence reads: CASSPTSLSYEQYF. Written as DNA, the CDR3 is TGTGCCAGCAGTCCGACTAGTCTCTCCTACGAGCAGTACTTC.

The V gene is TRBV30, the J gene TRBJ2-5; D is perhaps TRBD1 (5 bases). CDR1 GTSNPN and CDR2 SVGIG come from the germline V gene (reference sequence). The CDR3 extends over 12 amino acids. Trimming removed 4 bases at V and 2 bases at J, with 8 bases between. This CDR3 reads CAWNRRQETQYF. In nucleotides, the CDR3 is TGTGCCTGGAACAGGAGACAAGAGACCCAGTACTTC. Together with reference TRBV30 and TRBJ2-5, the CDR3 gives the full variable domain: SQTIHQWPATLVQPVGSPLSLECTVEGTSNPNLYWYRQAAGRGLQLLFYSVGIGQISSEVPQNLSASRPQDRQFILSSKKLLLSDSGFYLCAWNRRQETQYFGPGTRLLVL.

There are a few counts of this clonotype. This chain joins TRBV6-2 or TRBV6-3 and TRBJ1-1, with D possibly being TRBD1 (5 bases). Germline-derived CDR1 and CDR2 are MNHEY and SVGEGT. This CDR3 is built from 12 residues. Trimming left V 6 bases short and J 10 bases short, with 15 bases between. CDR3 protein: CASSRERVSAFF. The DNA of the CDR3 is TGTGCCAGCAGCAGGGAGAGGGTGTCAGCTTTCTTT.

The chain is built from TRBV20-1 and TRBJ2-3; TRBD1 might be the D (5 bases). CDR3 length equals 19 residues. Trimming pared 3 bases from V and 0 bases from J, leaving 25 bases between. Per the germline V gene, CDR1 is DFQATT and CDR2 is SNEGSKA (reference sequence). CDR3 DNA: TGCAGTGCTAGTGAGGTTGACAGACAGCTGAGCCCTAGCACAGATACGCAGTATTTT. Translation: CSASEVDRQLSPSTDTQYF.

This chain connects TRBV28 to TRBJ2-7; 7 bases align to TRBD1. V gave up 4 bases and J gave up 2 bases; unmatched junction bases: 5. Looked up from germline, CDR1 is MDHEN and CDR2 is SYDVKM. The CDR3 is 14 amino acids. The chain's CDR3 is CASSSPGTAYEQYF. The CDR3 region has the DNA TGTGCCAGCAGTTCCCCCGGGACAGCCTACGAGCAGTACTTC.

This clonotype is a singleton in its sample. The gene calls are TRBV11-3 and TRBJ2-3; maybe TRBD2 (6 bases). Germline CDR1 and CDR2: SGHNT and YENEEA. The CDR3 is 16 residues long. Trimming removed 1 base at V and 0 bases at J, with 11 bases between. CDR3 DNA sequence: TGTGCCAGCAGCTTAGGGCTAGCGACGAGCACAGATACGCAGTATTTT. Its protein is CASSLGLATSTDTQYF.

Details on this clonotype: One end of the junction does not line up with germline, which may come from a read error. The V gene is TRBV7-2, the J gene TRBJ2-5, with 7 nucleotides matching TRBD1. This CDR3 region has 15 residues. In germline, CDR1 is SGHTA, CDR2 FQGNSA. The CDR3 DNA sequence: TGTGCCAGCAGCACTAGTGGGACAGAGGAAGAGATCCAGTACTTC. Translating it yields CASSTSGTEEEIQYF.

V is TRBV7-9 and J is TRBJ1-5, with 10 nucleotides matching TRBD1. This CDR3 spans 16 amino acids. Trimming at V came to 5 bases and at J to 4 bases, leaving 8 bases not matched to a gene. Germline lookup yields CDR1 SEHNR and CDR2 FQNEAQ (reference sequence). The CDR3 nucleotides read TGTGCCAGCAGCACATGGACAGGGGGACGGAATCAGCCCCAGCATTTT. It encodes CASSTWTGGRNQPQHF.

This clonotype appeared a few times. The DNA of the CDR3 is TGTGCCAGCAGTCTCCTGGGACTGGGTGAAGCTTTCTTT. It yields the protein CASSLLGLGEAFF. The V and J genes are TRBV12-3 or TRBV12-4 and TRBJ1-1; TRBD1 might be the D (5 bases). The CDR3 extends over 13 amino acids. Trimming removed 5 bases at V and 7 bases at J, with 14 bases between.

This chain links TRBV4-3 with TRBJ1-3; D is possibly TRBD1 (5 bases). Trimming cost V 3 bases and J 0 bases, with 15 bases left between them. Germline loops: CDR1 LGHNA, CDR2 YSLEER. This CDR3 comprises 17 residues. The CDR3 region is CASSQAPGLSSGNTIYF. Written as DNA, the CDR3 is TGCGCCAGCAGCCAGGCACCGGGACTGAGCTCTGGAAACACCATATATTTT.

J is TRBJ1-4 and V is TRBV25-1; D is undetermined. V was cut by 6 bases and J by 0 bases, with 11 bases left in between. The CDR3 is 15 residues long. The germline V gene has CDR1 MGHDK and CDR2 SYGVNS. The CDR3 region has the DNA TGTGCCAGCAGCCAACGTTTAGCAACTAATGAAAAACTGTTTTTT. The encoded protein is CASSQRLATNEKLFF.

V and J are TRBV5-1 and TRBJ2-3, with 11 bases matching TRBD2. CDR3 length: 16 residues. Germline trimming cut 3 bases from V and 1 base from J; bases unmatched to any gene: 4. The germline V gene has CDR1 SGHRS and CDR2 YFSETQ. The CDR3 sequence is CASSSGLAEGTDTQYF. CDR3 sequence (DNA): TGCGCCAGCAGCTCGGGACTAGCGGAGGGCACAGATACGCAGTATTTT.

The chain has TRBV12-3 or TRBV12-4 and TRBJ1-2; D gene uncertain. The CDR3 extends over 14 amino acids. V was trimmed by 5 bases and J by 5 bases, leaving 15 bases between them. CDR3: CASSHSSRWYGYTF. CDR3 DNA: TGTGCCAGCAGTCACAGCTCAAGGTGGTATGGCTACACCTTC.

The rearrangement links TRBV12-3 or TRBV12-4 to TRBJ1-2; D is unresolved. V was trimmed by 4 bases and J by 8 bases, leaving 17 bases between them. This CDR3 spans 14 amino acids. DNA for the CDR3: TGTGCCAGCAGTTCCCTGGAGCGTCGAGGGGGCTACACCTTC. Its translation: CASSSLERRGGYTF.

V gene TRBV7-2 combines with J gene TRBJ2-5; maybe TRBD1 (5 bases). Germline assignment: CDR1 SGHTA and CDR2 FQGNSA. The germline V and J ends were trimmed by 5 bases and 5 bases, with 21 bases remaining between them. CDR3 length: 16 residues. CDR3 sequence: CASSDGHIGARETQYF. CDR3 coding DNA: TGTGCCAGCAGCGACGGTCATATAGGGGCGCGGGAGACCCAGTACTTC.

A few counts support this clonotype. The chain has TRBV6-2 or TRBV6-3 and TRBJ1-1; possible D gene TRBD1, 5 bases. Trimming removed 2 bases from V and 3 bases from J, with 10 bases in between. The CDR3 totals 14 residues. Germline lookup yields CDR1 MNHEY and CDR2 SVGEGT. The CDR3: CASSYEQAYTEAFF. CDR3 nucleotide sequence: TGTGCCAGCAGTTACGAACAGGCGTACACTGAAGCTTTCTTT.